The sequence of this T cell receptor beta chain was determined in a study of blood T cell repertoires in COVID-19. The V and J ends lost 6 bases and 4 bases respectively, with 9 bases between them. This CDR3 is built from 11 residues. The germline V gene encodes CDR1 SQVTM and CDR2 ANQGSEA. Here immunoSEQ multiplex PCR was the method, and the copy in TCRdb shows in-frame clones only, minus some. The table records around 60,000 clones, more than 90% of them present only once. This clonotype was sampled from a man in his 60s with acute or convalescent COVID-19. The chain carries TRBV29-1 and TRBJ1-2; D remains ambiguous. Source material: peripheral blood. The CDR3: CSVPGGYGYTF. The CDR3 DNA is TGCAGCGTGCCTGGCGGCTATGGCTACACCTTC.